One and the same sample provided the 18 T cell receptor beta chains below, sequenced in a study of early T cells in non-severe SARS-CoV-2 infection. MiXCR, run by TCRdb on the 5' RACE reads, gives a single entry per CDR3 protein. Among nearly 70,000 distinct CDR3 sequences listed, 3.5% to 6% were seen once. Here the sequenced sample was whole blood, taken at baseline. These receptors were taken from an adult who was a healthcare worker with PCR-confirmed SARS-CoV-2 infection or an uninfected control (not recorded which). The donor label of this sample is uncertain.

In regard to this clonotype: Just one base apart from a much larger clone, this may be a read error. V usage is TRBV2 and J usage is TRBJ1-2, with D perhaps TRBD1 (6 bases). The CDR3 has 14 residues. Looked up from germline, CDR1 is SNHLY and CDR2 is FYNNEI. CDR3 sequence (DNA): TGTGCCAGCAGTGCCGAGGGGGGTAACTATGGCTGCACCTTC. Translation: CASSAEGGNYGCTF.

This clonotype was counted at least ten times. The CDR3 loop reads CASSADTMGSPLHF. The CDR3 bases are TGTGCCAGCAGTGCCGACACGATGGGCTCACCCCTCCACTTT. This chain links TRBV6-4 with TRBJ1-6; D is undetermined. The germline V gene has CDR1 MRHNA and CDR2 SNTAGT. V lost 4 bases and J 10 bases, leaving 14 bases between the germline ends. The CDR3 is 14 residues long.

A remark on this clonotype: Compared with germline, one end of the junction differs, possibly owing to a read error. The chain uses TRBV10-1 and TRBJ2-1, with 7 bases identical to TRBD2. In germline, CDR1 is WNHNN, CDR2 SYGVQD (reference sequence). The length of the CDR3 is 16 residues. In DNA form, the CDR3 reads TGCGCCAGCAGTGAAGCGGGCGGGGGAGCCTACAGTGAGCAGTTCTTC. Translating gives CASSEAGGGAYSEQFF.

This clonotype was seen more than once but under ten times. The V and J genes are TRBV28 and TRBJ2-5; unclear D gene. The CDR3 loop spans 16 amino acids. V lost 5 bases and J 2 bases, leaving 18 bases between the germline ends. From germline, CDR1 is MDHEN and CDR2 SYDVKM. The CDR3 spells CASSGVPSGSQETQYF. The CDR3 coding sequence is TGTGCCAGCAGTGGGGTTCCATCCGGGTCTCAAGAGACCCAGTACTTC.

This clonotype was recorded a few times. The chain links TRBV6-6 to TRBJ2-1; TRBD2 aligns across 8 bases. This CDR3 spans 15 amino acids. Germline V lookup: CDR1 MNHNY, CDR2 SVGAGI (reference sequence). Trimming at V came to 5 bases and at J to 5 bases, leaving 8 bases not matched to a gene. CDR3 in DNA: TGTGCCAGCAGTCCGACTAGCGAGGGAAACAATGAGCAGTTCTTC. Translating it yields CASSPTSEGNNEQFF.

This clonotype was detected a few times. CDR3 in amino acids: CASSLLRDQETQYF. In nucleotides, the CDR3 is TGTGCCAGCAGCTTGTTGAGGGACCAAGAGACCCAGTACTTC. This sequence joins TRBV5-6 and TRBJ2-5; D perhaps matches TRBD2 (5 bases). V was shortened by 1 base and J by 0 bases, with 7 bases between the two germline ends. Germline V gene sequence: CDR1 SGHDT, CDR2 YYEEEE. This CDR3 has 14 amino acids.

At least ten counts were recorded for this clonotype. This rearrangement joins TRBV20-1 to TRBJ1-2; D remains unclear. This CDR3 region has 11 residues. V lost 3 bases and J lost 4, with 6 bases in between. Germline V lookup: CDR1 DFQATT, CDR2 SNEGSKA (reference sequence). The CDR3 DNA sequence: TGCAGTGCTAGCCCCAGCTATGGCTACACCTTC. It translates to CSASPSYGYTF.

The rearrangement joins TRBV7-9 to TRBJ2-2, with a weak D call TRBD1 (5 bases). Germline lookup yields CDR1 SEHNR and CDR2 FQNEAQ (reference sequence). The CDR3 runs to 14 residues. Between the trimmed V and J ends, which lost 10 bases and 5 bases, there was a span of 17 bases. The DNA for the CDR3 is TGTGCCACCCTAAGTATGGGGCGGACCGGGGAGCTGTTTTTT. It specifies CATLSMGRTGELFF.

This clonotype was observed at least ten times. V gene TRBV29-1 combines with J gene TRBJ1-2, with 7 nucleotides matching TRBD1. The CDR3 totals 13 residues. In germline, CDR1 is SQVTM, CDR2 ANQGSEA. The V and J ends lost 4 bases and 4 bases, in that order; junction bases with no gene match: 6. The CDR3 nucleotides read TGCAGCGTTGCAGGGGGACCAACCTATGGCTACACCTTC. The encoded protein is CSVAGGPTYGYTF.

This clonotype came up a few times. The gene calls are TRBV14 and TRBJ2-1; 8 nucleotides align to TRBD1. This CDR3 has 13 amino acids. Germline assignment: CDR1 SGHDN and CDR2 FVKESK. With 8 bases clipped from V and 2 bases from J, the junction kept 2 bases outside the gene matches. CDR3 coding DNA: TGTGCCAGCCAGGGACAGGCCTACAATGAGCAGTTCTTC. Translating gives CASQGQAYNEQFF.

This clonotype was observed at least ten times. J is TRBJ2-7 and V is TRBV5-1, with TRBD1 identical over 12 bases. J lost 1 base, V lost 4 bases, and 12 bases had no gene match. Germline V gene data show CDR1 as SGHRS and CDR2 as YFSETQ. The CDR3 loop spans 18 amino acids. The CDR3 DNA reads as TGCGCCAGCAGCCTCTTGCTGGGGACAGGGGGCCAATCCTACGAGCAGTACTTC. The encoded protein is CASSLLLGTGGQSYEQYF. Full variable domain (outside the CDR3, taken from reference TRBV5-1 and TRBJ2-7): KAGVTQTPRYLIKTRGQQVTLSCSPISGHRSVSWYQQTPGQGLQFLFEYFSETQRNKGNFPGRFSGRQFSNSRSEMNVSTLELGDSALYLCASSLLLGTGGQSYEQYFGPGTRLTVT.

Ten or more counts support this clonotype. J is TRBJ2-5 and V is TRBV6-1; a weak D match, TRBD1 (5 bases). The V and J ends lost 5 bases and 0 bases respectively, with 10 bases between them. Germline CDR1 and CDR2: MNHNS and SASEGT. This CDR3 is 14 amino acids long. CDR3 protein: CASSPDTYQETQYF. The DNA of the CDR3 is TGTGCCAGCAGTCCGGACACGTACCAAGAGACCCAGTACTTC.

This chain uses TRBV6-1 with TRBJ1-2; D might be TRBD1 (6 bases). CDR3 size: 14 residues. Germline V lookup: CDR1 MNHNS, CDR2 SASEGT. V was pared by 6 bases and J by 4 bases, with 15 bases between. Here the CDR3 DNA reads TGTGCCAGCAGAGATTCGGGACACCTCTATGGCTACACCTTC. It specifies CASRDSGHLYGYTF.

At least ten counts were recorded for this clonotype. This rearrangement joins TRBV7-6 to TRBJ2-3; D ambiguous. The CDR3 extends over 15 amino acids. Germline V gene data show CDR1 as SGHVS and CDR2 as FNYEAQ. V was shortened by 0 bases and J by 0 bases, with 7 bases between the two germline ends. CDR3 sequence reads: CASSLAGISTDTQYF. As DNA, the CDR3 is TGTGCCAGCAGCTTAGCGGGTATTAGCACAGATACGCAGTATTTT.

There are many counts of this clonotype. The rearrangement joins TRBV7-8 to TRBJ2-1; 7 bases map to TRBD1. Germline assignment: CDR1 SGHVS and CDR2 FQNEAQ. V trimming: 2 bases; J trimming: 0 bases; junction bases outside the gene matches: 4. This CDR3 contains 16 residues. CDR3 region: CASSLPGTDSYNEQFF. CDR3 bases: TGTGCCAGCAGCTTACCCGGGACAGACTCCTACAATGAGCAGTTCTTC.

CDR3 residues: CASSPGQTGEQYF. DNA for the CDR3: TGTGCCAGCAGTCCGGGACAAACCGGGGAGCAGTACTTC. This sequence joins TRBV11-2 and TRBJ2-7, with D possibly TRBD1 on 6 matching bases. Trimming cost V 6 bases and J 7 bases, with 16 bases left between them. Germline lookup yields CDR1 SGHAT and CDR2 FQNNGV. This CDR3 contains 13 residues.

The chain combines TRBV7-3 with TRBJ2-2; TRBD1 matches at 9 bases. From germline, CDR1 is SGHTA and CDR2 FQGTGA. The CDR3 runs 17 residues. Trimming at V came to 5 bases and at J to 0 bases, leaving 7 bases not matched to a gene. CDR3: CASSVGTGYANTGELFF. The DNA of the CDR3 is TGTGCCAGCAGCGTCGGGACAGGGTATGCGAACACCGGGGAGCTGTTTTTT.

This clonotype came up many times. As DNA, the CDR3 is TGTGCCAGCAGCCTAAACCCCGCAATTAACACCGGGGAGCTGTTTTTT. Translation gives CASSLNPAINTGELFF. V is TRBV7-3 and J is TRBJ2-2; D is unresolved. The CDR3 contains 16 residues. CDR1 is SGHTA and CDR2 is FQGTGA in the germline V gene. Trimming stripped 5 bases from V and 2 bases from J, with 15 bases between.